Listed below are T cell receptor beta chains from one sample, sequenced in a study of cytomegalovirus exposure and HLA in healthy donors. Profiled with immunoSEQ multiplex PCR; TCRdb holds only in-frame clones, not every one. The table records 200,000 to 250,000 clones, around four fifths of them present only once. Sequences were obtained from PBMCs. The receptors originated from a woman younger than 30 in good health and CMV-seronegative. CDR3s include the opening cysteine and the closing phenylalanine or tryptophan. Each record gives: clone size, CDR3 length, J gene, D gene, V gene, CDR3 protein, CDR3 DNA. D genes are given only for firm matches. Size tells how often a clone was seen (once, few, many) or the class of an expanded clone, and some rows leave it out.

NA 13 TRBJ1-1 NA TRBV6-1 CALNKAGNTEAFF TGTGCCTTGAATAAGGCAGGGAACACTGAAGCTTTCTTT
few 12 TRBJ2-7 NA TRBV2 CASSGLGTEQYF TGTGCCAGCAGTGGCCTGGGCACTGAGCAGTACTTC
NA 17 TRBJ2-2 TRBD2 TRBV5-5 CASSLRRGGGADGELFF TGTGCCAGCAGCCTGCGGCGGGGCGGGGGGGCCGACGGGGAGCTGTTTTTT
NA 16 TRBJ2-5 TRBD2 TRBV27 CASSHWTSGRGETQYF TGTGCCAGCAGTCACTGGACTAGCGGGAGAGGGGAGACCCAGTACTTC
NA 16 TRBJ2-1 TRBD2 TRBV5-6 CASSSPSGPFYNEQFF TGTGCCAGCAGCTCCCCTAGCGGCCCTTTCTACAATGAGCAGTTCTTC
NA 16 TRBJ2-3 TRBD2 TRBV5-4 CASSLRLAGHTDTQYF TGTGCCAGCAGCTTGAGACTAGCGGGGCACACAGATACGCAGTATTTT
NA 13 TRBJ1-1 NA TRBV19 CASSVGPHTEAFF TGTGCCAGTAGTGTGGGACCGCACACTGAAGCTTTCTTT
NA 15 TRBJ2-3 NA TRBV19 CASSIPGLGTDTQYF TGTGCCAGTAGTATTCCGGGACTTGGCACAGATACGCAGTATTTT
NA 13 TRBJ1-5 NA TRBV29-1 CSALDGSNQPQHF TGCAGCGCCCTAGACGGGAGCAATCAGCCCCAGCATTTT
once 12 TRBJ1-4 NA TRBV6-1 CASLSPVGKLFF TGTGCCAGCCTGTCCCCCGTTGGAAAACTGTTTTTT
NA 14 TRBJ2-7 NA TRBV13 CASSLGNPQYEQYF TGTGCCAGCAGCCTAGGGAATCCCCAATACGAGCAGTACTTC
NA 14 TRBJ1-2 NA TRBV5-1 CASSPSLAEGGYTF TGCGCCAGCAGCCCCAGTCTGGCAGAGGGTGGCTACACCTTC
NA 16 TRBJ2-7 TRBD2 TRBV7-2 CASSAAFSGGAYEQYF TGTGCCAGCAGCGCCGCCTTTAGCGGGGGGGCCTACGAGCAGTACTTC
NA 11 TRBJ1-2 NA TRBV2 CASSPSYGYTF TGTGCCAGCAGTCCTAGTTATGGCTACACCTTC
NA 11 TRBJ2-7 NA TRBV28 CASSLRDGQYF TGTGCCAGCAGCCTAAGAGATGGGCAGTACTTC
NA 13 TRBJ2-2 NA TRBV2 CASSFSPAGELFF TGTGCCAGCAGTTTCTCACCGGCTGGGGAGCTGTTTTTT
NA 15 TRBJ2-3 NA TRBV30 CASDKTNTRQDTQYF TGTGCCTCGGACAAAACTAACACACGTCAAGATACGCAGTATTTT
once 13 TRBJ2-7 TRBD1 TRBV14 CASSRDRRYEQYF TGTGCCAGCAGCCGGGACAGACGCTACGAGCAGTACTTC
NA 17 TRBJ2-1 NA TRBV11-3 CASSPNALRSSYNEQFF TGTGCCAGCAGCCCCAACGCTTTACGGAGCTCCTACAATGAGCAGTTCTTC
NA 16 TRBJ2-1 NA TRBV10-3 CAISESQRGSYNEQFF TGTGCCATCAGTGAGTCCCAGCGCGGCTCCTACAATGAGCAGTTCTTC
NA 15 TRBJ2-2 TRBD2 TRBV10-2 CASSDRRGGIGELFF TGCGCCAGCAGTGATAGACGGGGGGGCATCGGGGAGCTGTTTTTT
NA 12 TRBJ2-1 TRBD1 TRBV29-1 CSVEGQGNEQFF TGCAGCGTTGAGGGACAGGGAAATGAGCAGTTCTTC
once 14 TRBJ2-7 NA TRBV5-1 CASSFDRLTYEQYF TGCGCCAGCAGCTTTGACAGACTCACCTACGAGCAGTACTTC
NA 12 TRBJ2-3 TRBD2 TRBV19 CASSIWEGTQYF TGTGCCAGTAGTATATGGGAGGGTACGCAGTATTTT
NA 17 TRBJ2-3 NA TRBV29-1 CSVDGNVGGLRTDTQYF TGCAGCGTTGATGGCAACGTGGGGGGGCTACGCACAGATACGCAGTATTTT
NA 15 TRBJ1-2 TRBD1 TRBV2 CASTPGQGFSYGYTF TGTGCCAGCACCCCGGGACAGGGTTTTTCCTATGGCTACACCTTC
NA 14 TRBJ1-5 NA TRBV18 CASSPGSSNQPQHF TGTGCCAGCTCACCCGGTAGTTCGAATCAGCCCCAGCATTTT
NA 16 TRBJ2-4 NA TRBV27 CASSFNRVLAKNIQYF TGTGCCAGCAGTTTCAACAGAGTACTAGCCAAAAACATTCAGTACTTC
NA 15 TRBJ1-2 NA TRBV6-5 CASSYSYSSNYGYTF TGTGCCAGCAGTTACTCGTACAGCTCTAACTATGGCTACACCTTC
NA 14 TRBJ1-2 NA TRBV5-4 CASSLDPGTYGYTF TGTGCCAGCAGCTTGGATCCGGGGACCTATGGCTACACCTTC
NA 19 TRBJ1-2 TRBD1 TRBV7-6 CASSLSTPASRQGAYGYTF TGTGCCAGCAGCTTATCCACACCCGCCTCCAGACAGGGGGCCTATGGCTACACCTTC
NA 14 TRBJ2-7 NA TRBV5-4 CASSLAGGAYEQYF TGTGCCAGCAGCTTAGCTGGAGGAGCCTACGAGCAGTACTTC
NA 16 TRBJ2-7 TRBD1 TRBV5-1 CASSLDLTGRPLEQYF TGCGCCAGCAGCTTGGACTTGACAGGGCGCCCTCTCGAGCAGTACTTC
NA 14 TRBJ1-1 TRBD1 TRBV27 CASTLRQGLTEAFF TGTGCCAGCACCTTAAGACAGGGACTCACCGAAGCTTTCTTT
once 11 TRBJ2-3 NA TRBV6-1 CASNERDTQYF TGTGCCAGCAACGAGCGGGATACGCAGTATTTT
NA 16 TRBJ2-7 TRBD2 TRBV11-2 CASSPGLAGGGYEQYF TGTGCCAGCAGCCCGGGACTAGCGGGAGGTGGGTACGAGCAGTACTTC
NA 18 TRBJ2-1 NA TRBV7-2 CASSLGDRRRQKYNEQFF TGTGCCAGCAGCTTAGGGGATCGGCGGCGGCAGAAGTACAATGAGCAGTTCTTC
NA 15 TRBJ2-1 TRBD2 TRBV5-1 CASSLDGRARNEQFF TGCGCCAGCAGCTTGGACGGGAGGGCCCGCAATGAGCAGTTCTTC
few 15 TRBJ1-2 TRBD1 TRBV4-1 CASSQTGQGNYGYTF TGCGCCAGCAGCCAGACGGGACAGGGGAATTATGGCTACACCTTC
few 16 TRBJ1-1 NA TRBV27 CASSRGRGEANTEAFF TGTGCCAGCAGTCGAGGTCGGGGGGAAGCGAACACTGAAGCTTTCTTT
NA 14 TRBJ1-2 NA TRBV6-5 CASSYTRADDGYTF TGTGCCAGCAGTTACACCCGGGCAGACGATGGCTACACCTTC
NA 17 TRBJ2-3 TRBD2 TRBV25-1 CASSGRTSGRVADTQYF TGTGCCAGCAGTGGAAGGACTAGCGGGAGGGTGGCAGATACGCAGTATTTT
few 13 TRBJ1-5 NA TRBV15 CATSTPQDQPQHF TGTGCCACCAGCACCCCACAGGATCAGCCCCAGCATTTT
NA 16 TRBJ2-7 TRBD1 TRBV28 CASSPQTGTAVYEQYF TGTGCCAGCAGTCCTCAAACCGGGACAGCCGTCTACGAGCAGTACTTC
NA 15 TRBJ2-5 NA TRBV27 CATQTTGLYQETQYF TGTGCCACTCAGACTACAGGATTGTACCAAGAGACCCAGTACTTC